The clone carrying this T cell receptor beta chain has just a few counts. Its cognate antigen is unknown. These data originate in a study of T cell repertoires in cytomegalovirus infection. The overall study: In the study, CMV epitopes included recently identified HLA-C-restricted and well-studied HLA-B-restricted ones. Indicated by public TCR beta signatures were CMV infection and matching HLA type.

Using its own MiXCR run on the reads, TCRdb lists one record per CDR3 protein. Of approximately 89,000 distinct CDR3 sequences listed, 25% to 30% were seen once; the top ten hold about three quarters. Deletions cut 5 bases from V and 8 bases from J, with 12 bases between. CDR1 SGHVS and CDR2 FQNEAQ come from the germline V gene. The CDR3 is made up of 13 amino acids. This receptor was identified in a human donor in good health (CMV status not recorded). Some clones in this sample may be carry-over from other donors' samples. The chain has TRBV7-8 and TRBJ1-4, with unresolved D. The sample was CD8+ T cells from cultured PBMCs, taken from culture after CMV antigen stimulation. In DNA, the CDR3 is TGTGCCAGCAGCGAGAGGCAAGACGAAAAACTGTTTTTT. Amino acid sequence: CASSERQDEKLFF.